This T cell receptor beta chain is from a study of blood T cell repertoires in COVID-19. Study summary: Samples representing acute and convalescent COVID-19 were sourced from the United States, Italy and Spain. From T cells, B-cell-depleted T cells, or PBMCs came the material, which was cDNA or gDNA.

Original handling: For nucleated cells, counts were estimated from reference gene primer amplification. TCRdb keeps only in-frame clones here, not all; method: immunoSEQ multiplex PCR. The D gene and trimming were derived from the DNA, and the V and J assignments and clone size from that table. The top ten clones hold about 8.3% of a sample with about 110,000 clones, around 74% of them seen once. This CDR3 comprises 16 residues. Germline trimming cut 1 base from V and 5 bases from J; bases unmatched to any gene: 9. The germline V gene has CDR1 SGHTA and CDR2 FQGNSA. The sequence derives from an older woman with acute or convalescent COVID-19. The sequenced sample consisted of peripheral blood. The chain couples TRBV7-2 to TRBJ2-3, with 7 bases identical to TRBD2. CDR3 coding DNA: TGTGCCAGCAGCTTAGTAGGCAGCGGGGTTGGAGATACGCAGTATTTT. This gives the protein CASSLVGSGVGDTQYF.